The clone carrying this TCR beta chain showed up many times. Its specificity is unknown. The data derive from a study of regulatory T cells in long-lasting Graves disease. Study-wide results and caveats: Blood alone, not thyroid tissue, was studied.

Time point given: newly diagnosed GD, antithyroid drugs for less than 3 months. Researchers made the TCR library from RNA that was extracted from PBMCs. Arm-PCR of CDR3 regions and iRepertoire HTBI primers were used to build TCR beta libraries. TCRdb passed the multiplex PCR reads through MiXCR, listing each CDR3 protein once. The sample holds around 420,000 distinct CDR3 sequences, around 15% seen once. CDR1 and CDR2 (germline): SQVTM, ANQGSEA. The CDR3 has 10 amino acids. V lost 8 bases to trimming and J lost 8 bases, with 12 bases between them. The gene calls are TRBV29-1 and TRBJ1-1, with a weak D call TRBD1 (5 bases). The clonotype comes from a female donor with Graves disease. The source material was peripheral blood mononuclear cells (PBMCs), sampled at new diagnosis, from a patient treated with antithyroid drugs. This chain's CDR3 is CSSGGDEAFF. The CDR3 DNA reads TGCAGCTCCGGGGGGGACGAAGCTTTCTTT.